This T cell receptor (beta chain) is drawn from a study of shared clonotypes between healthy human individuals. V was clipped by 3 bases and J by 6 bases, with 6 bases between them. The CDR3 contains 11 residues. Germline V gene lookup returns CDR1 SEHNR and CDR2 FQNEAQ (reference sequence). Clones were sequenced by immunoSEQ multiplex PCR, and TCRdb holds only the in-frame ones, with some missing. The table lists a few hundred thousand clones, roughly 87% of them singletons. CD45RO+ cells joined CCR7-negative CD45RA+ TemRA cells to form CD8 memory. This chain links TRBV7-9 with TRBJ2-7; no clear D gene. The source material was memory CD8+ T cells sorted from blood. The subset: CD45RO+ cells pooled with CCR7-negative TemRA cells. The sequence was collected from a man in his late teens or twenties in good health. CDR3 sequence: CASSLVGEQYF. CDR3 sequence (DNA): TGTGCCAGCAGCTTGGTTGGCGAGCAGTACTTC.